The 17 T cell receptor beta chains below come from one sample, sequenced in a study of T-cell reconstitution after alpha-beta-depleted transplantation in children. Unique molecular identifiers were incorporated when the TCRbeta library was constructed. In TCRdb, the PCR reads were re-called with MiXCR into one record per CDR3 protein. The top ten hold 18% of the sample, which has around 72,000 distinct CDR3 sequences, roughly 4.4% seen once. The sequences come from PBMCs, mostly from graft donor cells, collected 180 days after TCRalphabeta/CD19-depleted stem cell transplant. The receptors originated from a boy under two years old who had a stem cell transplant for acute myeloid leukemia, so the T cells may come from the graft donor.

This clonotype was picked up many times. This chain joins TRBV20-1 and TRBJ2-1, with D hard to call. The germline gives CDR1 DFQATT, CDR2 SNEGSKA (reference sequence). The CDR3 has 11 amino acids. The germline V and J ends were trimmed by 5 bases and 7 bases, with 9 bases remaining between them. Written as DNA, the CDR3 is TGCAGTGCTCCGAGGCTAAATGAGCAGTTCTTC. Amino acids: CSAPRLNEQFF.

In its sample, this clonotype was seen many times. CDR3 amino acids: CASMASSGGRDEQFF. DNA for the CDR3: TGTGCCAGCATGGCGTCCAGCGGGGGGAGGGATGAGCAGTTCTTC. J is TRBJ2-1 and V is TRBV12-3 or TRBV12-4; 9 bases are shared with TRBD2. V dropped 7 bases and J dropped 8; count of bases not matched to a gene: 12. The CDR3 runs 15 residues.

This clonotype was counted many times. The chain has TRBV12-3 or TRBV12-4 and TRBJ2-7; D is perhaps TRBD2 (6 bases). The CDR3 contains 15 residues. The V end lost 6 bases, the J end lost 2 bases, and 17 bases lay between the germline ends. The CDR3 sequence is CASRPARGGPYEQYF. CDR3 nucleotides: TGTGCCAGCAGACCCGCCCGGGGAGGACCCTACGAGCAGTACTTC.

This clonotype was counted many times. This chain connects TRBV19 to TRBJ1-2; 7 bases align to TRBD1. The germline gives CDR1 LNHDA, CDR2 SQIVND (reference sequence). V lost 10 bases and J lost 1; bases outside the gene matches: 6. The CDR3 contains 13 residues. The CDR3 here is CATQQGNNYGYTF. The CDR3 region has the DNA TGTGCCACGCAACAGGGGAATAACTATGGCTACACCTTC.

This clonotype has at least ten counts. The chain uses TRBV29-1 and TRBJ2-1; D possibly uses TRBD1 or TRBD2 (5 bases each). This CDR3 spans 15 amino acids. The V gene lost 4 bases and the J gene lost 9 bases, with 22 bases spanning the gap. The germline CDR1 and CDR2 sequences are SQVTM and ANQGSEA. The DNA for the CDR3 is TGCAGCGTTGTGAGGGCAGGGCGATTACGGGGTGAGCAGTTCTTC. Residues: CSVVRAGRLRGEQFF.

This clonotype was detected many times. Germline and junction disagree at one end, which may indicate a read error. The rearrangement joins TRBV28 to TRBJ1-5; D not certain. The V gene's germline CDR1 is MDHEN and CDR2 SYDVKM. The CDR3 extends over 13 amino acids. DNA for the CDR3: TGTGCCAGCAGTTTGGCCCATAATCAACCCCAGCATTTT. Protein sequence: CASSLAHNQPQHF. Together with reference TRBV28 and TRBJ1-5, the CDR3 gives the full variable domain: DVKVTQSSRYLVKRTGEKVFLECVQDMDHENMFWYRQDPGLGLRLIYFSYDVKMKEKGDIPEGYSVSREKKERFSLILESASTNQTSMYLCASSLAHNQPQHFGDGTRLSIL.

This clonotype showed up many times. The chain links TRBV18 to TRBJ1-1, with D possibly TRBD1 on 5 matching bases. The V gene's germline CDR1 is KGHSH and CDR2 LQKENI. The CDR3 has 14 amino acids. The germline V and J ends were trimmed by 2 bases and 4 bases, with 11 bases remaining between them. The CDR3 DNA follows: TGTGCCAGCTCACCAATGGGGGTCCGCACTGAAGCTTTCTTT. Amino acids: CASSPMGVRTEAFF. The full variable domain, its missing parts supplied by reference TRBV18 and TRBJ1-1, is NAGVMQNPRHLVRRRGQEARLRCSPMKGHSHVYWYRQLPEEGLKFMVYLQKENIIDESGMPKERFSAEFPKEGPSILRIQQVVRGDSAAYFCASSPMGVRTEAFFGQGTRLTVV.

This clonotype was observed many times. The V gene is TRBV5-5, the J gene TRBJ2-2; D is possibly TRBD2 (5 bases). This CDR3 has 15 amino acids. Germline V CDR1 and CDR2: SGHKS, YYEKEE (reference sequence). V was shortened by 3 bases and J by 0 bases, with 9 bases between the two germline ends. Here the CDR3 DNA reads TGTGCCAGCAGCTCGACTACTGCGAACACCGGGGAGCTGTTTTTT. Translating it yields CASSSTTANTGELFF. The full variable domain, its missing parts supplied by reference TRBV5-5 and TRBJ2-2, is DAGVTQSPTHLIKTRGQQVTLRCSPISGHKSVSWYQQVLGQGPQFIFQYYEKEERGRGNFPDRFSARQFPNYSSELNVNALLLGDSALYLCASSSTTANTGELFFGEGSRLTVL.

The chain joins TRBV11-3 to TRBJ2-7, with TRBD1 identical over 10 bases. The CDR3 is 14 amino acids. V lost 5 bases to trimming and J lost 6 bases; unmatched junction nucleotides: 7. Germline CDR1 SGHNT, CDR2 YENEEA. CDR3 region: CASSLGQGVGEQYF. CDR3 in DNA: TGTGCCAGCAGCCTCGGACAGGGGGTCGGCGAGCAGTACTTC.

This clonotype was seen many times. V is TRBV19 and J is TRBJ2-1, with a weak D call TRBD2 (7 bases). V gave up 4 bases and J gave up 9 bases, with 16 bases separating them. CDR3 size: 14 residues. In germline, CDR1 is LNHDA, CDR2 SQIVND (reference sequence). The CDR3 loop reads CASSRRGRGGEQFF. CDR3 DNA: TGTGCCAGTAGTAGGCGGGGGCGAGGCGGTGAGCAGTTCTTC.

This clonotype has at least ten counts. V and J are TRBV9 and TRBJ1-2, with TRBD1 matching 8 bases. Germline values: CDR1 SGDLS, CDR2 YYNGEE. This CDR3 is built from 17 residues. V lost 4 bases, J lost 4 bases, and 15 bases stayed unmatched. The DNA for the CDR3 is TGTGCCAGCAGCTCTTACAGGGGGGAGAAGTCGGGCTATGGCTACACCTTC. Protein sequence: CASSSYRGEKSGYGYTF.

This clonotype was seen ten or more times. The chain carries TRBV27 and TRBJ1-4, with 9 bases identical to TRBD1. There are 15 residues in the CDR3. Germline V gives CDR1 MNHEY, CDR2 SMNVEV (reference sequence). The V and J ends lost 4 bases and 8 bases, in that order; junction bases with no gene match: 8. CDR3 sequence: CASSSLTGGEEKLFF. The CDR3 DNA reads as TGTGCCAGCAGTTCCCTTACAGGGGGCGAGGAAAAACTGTTTTTT. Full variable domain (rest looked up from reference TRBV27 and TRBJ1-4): EAQVTQNPRYLITVTGKKLTVTCSQNMNHEYMSWYRQDPGLGLRQIYYSMNVEVTDKGDVPEGYKVSRKEKRNFPLILESPSPNQTSLYFCASSSLTGGEEKLFFGSGTQLSVL.

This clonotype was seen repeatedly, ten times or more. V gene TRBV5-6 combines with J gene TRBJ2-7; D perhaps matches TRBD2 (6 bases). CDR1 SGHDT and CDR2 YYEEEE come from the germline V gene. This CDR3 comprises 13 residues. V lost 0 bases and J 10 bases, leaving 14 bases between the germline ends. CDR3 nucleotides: TGTGCCAGCAGCTTGGGTGGGGGACTTCAACAGTACGTC. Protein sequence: CASSLGGGLQQYV.

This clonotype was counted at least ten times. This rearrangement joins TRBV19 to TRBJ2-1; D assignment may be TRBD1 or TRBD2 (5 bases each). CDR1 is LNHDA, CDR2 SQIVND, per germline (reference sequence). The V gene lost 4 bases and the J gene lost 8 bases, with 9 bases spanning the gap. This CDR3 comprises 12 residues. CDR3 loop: CASSTRGDEQFF. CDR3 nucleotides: TGTGCCAGTAGTACGAGGGGCGATGAGCAGTTCTTC.

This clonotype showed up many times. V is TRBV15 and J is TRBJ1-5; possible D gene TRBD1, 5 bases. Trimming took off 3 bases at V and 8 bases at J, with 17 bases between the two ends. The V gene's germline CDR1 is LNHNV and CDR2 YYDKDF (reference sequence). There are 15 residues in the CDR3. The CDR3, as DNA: TGTGCCACCAGCAGCATAAAGAGGGACGTGGAGCCCCAGCATTTT. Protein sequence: CATSSIKRDVEPQHF.

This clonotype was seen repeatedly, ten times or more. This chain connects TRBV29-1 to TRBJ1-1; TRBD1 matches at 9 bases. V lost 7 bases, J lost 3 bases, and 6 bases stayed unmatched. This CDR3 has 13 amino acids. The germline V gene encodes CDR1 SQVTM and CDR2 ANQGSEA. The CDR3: CSAERDRDTEAFF. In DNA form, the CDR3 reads TGCAGCGCCGAACGGGACAGGGACACTGAAGCTTTCTTT.

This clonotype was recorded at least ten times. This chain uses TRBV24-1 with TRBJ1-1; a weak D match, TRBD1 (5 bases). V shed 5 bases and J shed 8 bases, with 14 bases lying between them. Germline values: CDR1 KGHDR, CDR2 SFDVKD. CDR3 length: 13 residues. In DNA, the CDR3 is TGTGCCACCAGTGCCGGGACGAATCGCGAAGCTTTCTTT. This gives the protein CATSAGTNREAFF.